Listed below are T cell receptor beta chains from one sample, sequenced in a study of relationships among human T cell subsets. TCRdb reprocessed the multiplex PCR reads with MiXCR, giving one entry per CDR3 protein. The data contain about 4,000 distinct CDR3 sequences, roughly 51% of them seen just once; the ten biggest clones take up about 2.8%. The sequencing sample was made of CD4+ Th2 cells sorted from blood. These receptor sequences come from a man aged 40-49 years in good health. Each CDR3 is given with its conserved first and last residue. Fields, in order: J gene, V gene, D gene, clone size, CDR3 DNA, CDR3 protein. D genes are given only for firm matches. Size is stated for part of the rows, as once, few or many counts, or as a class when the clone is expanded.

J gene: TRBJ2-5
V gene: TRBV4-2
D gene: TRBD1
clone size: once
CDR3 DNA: TGTGCCAGCAGCCAGGGAACCGGACAGGCGGCCCAGTACTTC
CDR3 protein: CASSQGTGQAAQYF

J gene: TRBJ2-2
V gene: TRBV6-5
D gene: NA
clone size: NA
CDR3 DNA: TGTGCCAGCAGACGAACGAGCACCGGGGAGCTGTTTTTT
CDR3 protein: CASRRTSTGELFF

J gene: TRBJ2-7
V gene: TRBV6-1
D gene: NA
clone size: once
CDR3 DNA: TGTGCCAGCAGAAAGGAGCAGGCCCGATACGAGCAGTACTTC
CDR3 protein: CASRKEQARYEQYF

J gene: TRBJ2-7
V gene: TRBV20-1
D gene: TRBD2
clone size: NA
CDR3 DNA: TGCAGTGGGAGTCTAGCGGCCTACGAGCAGTACTTC
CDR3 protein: CSGSLAAYEQYF

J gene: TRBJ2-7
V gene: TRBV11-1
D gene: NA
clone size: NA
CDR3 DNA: TGTGCCAGCAGCTCAGGGTTACTCTACGAGCAGTACTTC
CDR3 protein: CASSSGLLYEQYF

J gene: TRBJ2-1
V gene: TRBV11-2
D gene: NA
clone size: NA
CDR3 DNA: TGTGCCAGCAGCTCCCCAAGGGGGTACAATGAGCAGTTCTTC
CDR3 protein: CASSSPRGYNEQFF

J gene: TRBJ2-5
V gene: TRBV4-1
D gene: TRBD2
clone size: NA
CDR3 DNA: TGCGCCAGCAGCCAAGTGAAAGCGGGAGGGCACGAGACCCAGTACTTC
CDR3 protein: CASSQVKAGGHETQYF

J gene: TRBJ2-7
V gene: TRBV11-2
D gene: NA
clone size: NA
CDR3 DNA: TGTGCCAGCAGCTCCGCCAGGGCCCCCTACGAGCAGTACTTC
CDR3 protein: CASSSARAPYEQYF

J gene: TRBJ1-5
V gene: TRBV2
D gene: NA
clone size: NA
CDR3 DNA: TGTGCCAGCAGGGAGAATAGCAATCAGCCCCAGCATTTT
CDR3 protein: CASRENSNQPQHF

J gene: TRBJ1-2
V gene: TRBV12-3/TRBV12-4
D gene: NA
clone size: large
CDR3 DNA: TGTGCCAGCAGAGGACAAAACTATGGCTACACCTTC
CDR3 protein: CASRGQNYGYTF

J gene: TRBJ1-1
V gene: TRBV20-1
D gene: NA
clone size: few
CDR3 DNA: TGCAGTGCTAGCGCGGGGTACGTTAACGTCGCCGAAGCTTTCTTT
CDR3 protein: CSASAGYVNVAEAFF

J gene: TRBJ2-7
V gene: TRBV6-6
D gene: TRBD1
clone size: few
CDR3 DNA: TGTGCCAGCAGTTCGACAGGGTCCTACGAGCAGTACTTC
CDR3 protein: CASSSTGSYEQYF

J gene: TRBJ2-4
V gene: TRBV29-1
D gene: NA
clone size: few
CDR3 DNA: TGCAGCGTTGAGGCGAAGAGAGACATTCAGTACTTC
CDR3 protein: CSVEAKRDIQYF

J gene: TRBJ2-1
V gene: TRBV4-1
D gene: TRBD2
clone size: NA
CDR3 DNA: TGCGCCAGCAGCCCCCTCGGCGGGAGATGGAACAATGAGCAGTTCTTC
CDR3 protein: CASSPLGGRWNNEQFF

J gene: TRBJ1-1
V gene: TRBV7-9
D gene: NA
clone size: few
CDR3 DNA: TGTGCCAGCAGCACCCGGGACCCCCTCGAAGCTTTCTTT
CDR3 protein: CASSTRDPLEAFF

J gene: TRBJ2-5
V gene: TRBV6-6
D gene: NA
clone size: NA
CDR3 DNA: TGTGCCAGCAGTTACGGAACCCGGGACTACCAAGAGACCCAGTACTTC
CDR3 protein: CASSYGTRDYQETQYF

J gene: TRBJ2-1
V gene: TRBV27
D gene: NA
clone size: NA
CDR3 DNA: TGTGCCAGCAGAAGGGGCGGAATAAGCTCCTACAATGAGCAGTTCTTC
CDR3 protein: CASRRGGISSYNEQFF

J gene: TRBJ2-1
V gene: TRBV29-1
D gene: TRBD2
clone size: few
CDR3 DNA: TGCAGCGTCCCCAAGACTAGCGGGTTCTACAATGAGCAGTTCTTC
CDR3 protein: CSVPKTSGFYNEQFF

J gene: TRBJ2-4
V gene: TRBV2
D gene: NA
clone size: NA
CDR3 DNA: TGTGCCTCACGAATCCTAGCCAAAAACATTCAGTACTTC
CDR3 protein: CASRILAKNIQYF

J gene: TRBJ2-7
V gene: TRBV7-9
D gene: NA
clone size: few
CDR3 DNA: TGTGCCAGCAGCCGCGGGGCAGTCTACGAGCAGTACTTC
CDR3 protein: CASSRGAVYEQYF

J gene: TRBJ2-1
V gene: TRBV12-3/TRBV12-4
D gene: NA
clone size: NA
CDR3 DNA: TGTGCCAGCAGTCTACCCCGTCGGAAGAATGAGCAGTTCTTC
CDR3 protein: CASSLPRRKNEQFF

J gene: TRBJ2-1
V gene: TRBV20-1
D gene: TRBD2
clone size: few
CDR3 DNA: TGCAGTGCTGTTAGCGGGAGCTCCTACAATGAGCAGTTCTTC
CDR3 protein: CSAVSGSSYNEQFF

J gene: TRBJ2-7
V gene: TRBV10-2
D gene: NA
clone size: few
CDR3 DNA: TGCGCCACCAGGACCCCCCCTTACGAGCAGTACTTC
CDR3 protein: CATRTPPYEQYF

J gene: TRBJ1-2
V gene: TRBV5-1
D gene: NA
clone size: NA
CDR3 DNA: TGCGCCAGCAGCTTGGCCTCGTCAGACTATGGCTACACCTTC
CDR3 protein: CASSLASSDYGYTF

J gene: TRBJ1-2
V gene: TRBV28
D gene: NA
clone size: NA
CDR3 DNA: TGTGCCAGCACCCGAGGGGAATATGGCTACACCTTC
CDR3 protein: CASTRGEYGYTF

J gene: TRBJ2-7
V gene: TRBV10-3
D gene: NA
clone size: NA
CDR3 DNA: TGTGCCACCAGGGGGGGGACAGCCTACGAGCAGTACTTC
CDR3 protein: CATRGGTAYEQYF

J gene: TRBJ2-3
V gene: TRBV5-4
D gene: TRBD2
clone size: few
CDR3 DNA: TGCGCCAGCAGCCGGGAGGGGTTATCAGATACGCAGTATTTT
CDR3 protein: CASSREGLSDTQYF

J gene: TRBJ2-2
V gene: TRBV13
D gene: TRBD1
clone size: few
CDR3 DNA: TGTGCCAGCAGCTTCGAGACAGGGGGCAAAATTGGGACCGGGGAGCTGTTTTTT
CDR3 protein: CASSFETGGKIGTGELFF

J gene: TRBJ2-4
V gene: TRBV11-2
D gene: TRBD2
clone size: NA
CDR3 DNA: TGTGCCAGCAGCCGGACTAGCGGGATGGACGGGAACATTCAGTACTTC
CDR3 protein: CASSRTSGMDGNIQYF

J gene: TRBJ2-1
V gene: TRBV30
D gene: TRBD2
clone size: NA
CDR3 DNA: TGTGCCTGGAACTTTGCTAGCGGGGGGACTTCGGCATACGGGCAGTTCTTC
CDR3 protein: CAWNFASGGTSAYGQFF

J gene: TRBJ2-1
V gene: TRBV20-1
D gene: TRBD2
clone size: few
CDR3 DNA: TGCAGTGCTTCCTTTAGACTAGCGGGCTCCTACAATGAGCAGTTCTTC
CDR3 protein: CSASFRLAGSYNEQFF

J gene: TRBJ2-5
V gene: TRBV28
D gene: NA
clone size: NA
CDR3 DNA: TGTGCCAGCAGCCCGGTCCAAGAGACCCAGTACTTC
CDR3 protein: CASSPVQETQYF

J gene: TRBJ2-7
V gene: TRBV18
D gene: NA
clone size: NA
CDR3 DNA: TGTGCCAGCTCAGATTGGGGAGCAGGGAGCGACGAGCAGTACTTC
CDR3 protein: CASSDWGAGSDEQYF

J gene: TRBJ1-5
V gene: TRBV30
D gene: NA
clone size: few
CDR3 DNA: TGTGCCTGGGGGACGGGGGCCCAGCCCCAGCATTTT
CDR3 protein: CAWGTGAQPQHF

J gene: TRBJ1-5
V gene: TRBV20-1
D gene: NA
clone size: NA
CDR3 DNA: TGCAGTGCTAGGGAGGGAGGGGCGGGCAATCAGCCCCAGCATTTT
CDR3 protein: CSAREGGAGNQPQHF

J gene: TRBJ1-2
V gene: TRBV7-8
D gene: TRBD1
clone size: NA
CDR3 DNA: TGTGCCAGCAGCGCGGGACAGGATTACTATGGCTACACCTTC
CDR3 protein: CASSAGQDYYGYTF

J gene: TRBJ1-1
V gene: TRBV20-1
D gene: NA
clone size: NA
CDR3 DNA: TGCAGTGCTAGAAGGGGCTCGGAGGCTTTCTTT
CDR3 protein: CSARRGSEAFF

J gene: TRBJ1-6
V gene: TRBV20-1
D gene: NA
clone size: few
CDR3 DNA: TGCAGTGCTATAACGGCAGGGAGAAGGATGACCCCCAATTCACCCCTCCACTTT
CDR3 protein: CSAITAGRRMTPNSPLHF

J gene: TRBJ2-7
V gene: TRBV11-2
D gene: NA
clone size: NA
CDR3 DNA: TGTGCCAGCAGCTTAGAACTCTACGAGCAGTACTTC
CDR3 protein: CASSLELYEQYF

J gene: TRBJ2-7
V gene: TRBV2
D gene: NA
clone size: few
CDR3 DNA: TGTGCCAGCTCGGAGGTGGGCGAGCAGTACTTC
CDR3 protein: CASSEVGEQYF

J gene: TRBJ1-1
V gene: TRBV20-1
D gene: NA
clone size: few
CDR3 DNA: TGCAGTGCTAGGGATACTTGGGTCACTGAAGCTTTCTTT
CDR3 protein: CSARDTWVTEAFF

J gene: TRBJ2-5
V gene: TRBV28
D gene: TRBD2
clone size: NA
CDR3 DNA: TGTGCCAGCAGCGGGACTAGCGGGAGAGGAAGAGGGCAAGAGACCCAGTACTTC
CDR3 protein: CASSGTSGRGRGQETQYF

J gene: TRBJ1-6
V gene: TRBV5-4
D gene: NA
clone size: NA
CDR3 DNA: TGCGCCAGCAGCTTAGGCACAAGCTCCTATAATTCACCCCTCCACTTT
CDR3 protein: CASSLGTSSYNSPLHF

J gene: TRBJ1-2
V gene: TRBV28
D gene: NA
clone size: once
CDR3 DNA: TGTGCCAGTACGGACCCCCGGGACGGCAACTATGGCTACATCTTC
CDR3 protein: CASTDPRDGNYGYIF